This is a list of T cell receptor beta chains from one sample in a study of blood T cell repertoires in COVID-19. TCRdb's copy holds only in-frame clones and misses some; the assay was immunoSEQ multiplex PCR. The repertoire includes approximately 99,000 clones, over 65% of them detected once, and 1.8% sits in the top ten. Sequenced material: peripheral blood. The receptors shown here come from a woman in her thirties or forties with acute or convalescent COVID-19. CDR3s include the opening cysteine and the closing phenylalanine or tryptophan. The order of the fields is CDR3 protein, CDR3 DNA, clone size, V gene, J gene, D gene. A D gene is named only where the DNA matches it firmly. Size is omitted from some rows. Given values are once, few, many or a class for expanded clones.

CDR3 protein: CASSLGRGTEAFF; CDR3 DNA: TGTGCCAGCAGTCTAGGGAGGGGGACTGAAGCTTTCTTT; clone size: .; V gene: TRBV28; J gene: TRBJ1-1; D gene: .
CDR3 protein: CASSEASGGRGYTF; CDR3 DNA: TGTGCCAGCAGTGAAGCGTCGGGTGGTCGTGGCTACACCTTC; clone size: .; V gene: TRBV2; J gene: TRBJ1-2; D gene: .
CDR3 protein: CASSLGALGVAYEQYF; CDR3 DNA: TGTGCCAGCAGCTTAGGGGCCCTGGGCGTAGCCTACGAGCAGTACTTC; clone size: few; V gene: TRBV7-2; J gene: TRBJ2-7; D gene: .
CDR3 protein: CASSPPIPLPGQGEVF; CDR3 DNA: TGTGCCAGCTCACCACCTATCCCCCTGCCCGGACAGGGCGAAGTTTTT; clone size: few; V gene: TRBV18; J gene: TRBJ1-4; D gene: TRBD1
CDR3 protein: CASSFPKGTQYF; CDR3 DNA: TGTGCCAGCAGTTTTCCAAAGGGGACGCAGTATTTT; clone size: once; V gene: TRBV27; J gene: TRBJ2-3; D gene: .
CDR3 protein: CASSPVGQGLNSPLHF; CDR3 DNA: TGTGCCAGCAGCCCGGTTGGTCAGGGACTTAATTCACCCCTCCACTTT; clone size: .; V gene: TRBV11-2; J gene: TRBJ1-6; D gene: .
CDR3 protein: CAISNPGQGTETQYF; CDR3 DNA: TGTGCCATCAGTAACCCGGGACAGGGGACCGAGACCCAGTACTTC; clone size: .; V gene: TRBV10-3; J gene: TRBJ2-5; D gene: TRBD1
CDR3 protein: CASSLGGGPSNQPQHF; CDR3 DNA: TGTGCCAGCAGTTTAGGGGGGGGGCCTAGCAATCAGCCCCAGCATTTT; clone size: .; V gene: TRBV28; J gene: TRBJ1-5; D gene: .
CDR3 protein: CASSIQGVGTGELFF; CDR3 DNA: TGTGCCAGTAGTATCCAGGGGGTTGGCACCGGGGAGCTGTTTTTT; clone size: .; V gene: TRBV19; J gene: TRBJ2-2; D gene: TRBD1
CDR3 protein: CAWSVGVSSYNEQFF; CDR3 DNA: TGTGCCTGGAGTGTAGGGGTCAGCTCCTACAATGAGCAGTTCTTC; clone size: .; V gene: TRBV30; J gene: TRBJ2-1; D gene: .
CDR3 protein: CASRYKRGSGELFF; CDR3 DNA: TGTGCCAGCAGATACAAGCGGGGGTCCGGGGAGCTGTTTTTT; clone size: .; V gene: TRBV28; J gene: TRBJ2-2; D gene: TRBD2
CDR3 protein: CASSETRTSAGELFF; CDR3 DNA: TGTGCCAGCAGCGAAACCCGGACATCGGCCGGGGAGCTGTTTTTT; clone size: .; V gene: TRBV16; J gene: TRBJ2-2; D gene: .
CDR3 protein: CASSELRMFEDTQYF; CDR3 DNA: TGTGCCAGCAGTGAATTGCGGATGTTTGAGGATACGCAGTATTTT; clone size: .; V gene: TRBV6-1; J gene: TRBJ2-3; D gene: .
CDR3 protein: CASSPALAGGGRTDTQYF; CDR3 DNA: TGTGCCAGCAGTCCAGCACTAGCGGGGGGAGGGAGGACAGATACGCAGTATTTT; clone size: .; V gene: TRBV28; J gene: TRBJ2-3; D gene: TRBD2
CDR3 protein: CASSPYLGQGTYGYTF; CDR3 DNA: TGTGCCAGCAGCCCCTATTTGGGACAGGGCACATATGGCTACACCTTC; clone size: .; V gene: TRBV4-2; J gene: TRBJ1-2; D gene: TRBD1
CDR3 protein: CATSVQGDITDTQYF; CDR3 DNA: TGTGCCACCAGTGTACAGGGGGACATCACAGATACGCAGTATTTT; clone size: few; V gene: TRBV24-1; J gene: TRBJ2-3; D gene: TRBD1
CDR3 protein: CASSIERTGSGYTF; CDR3 DNA: TGTGCCAGTAGTATTGAACGTACAGGCTCTGGCTACACCTTC; clone size: .; V gene: TRBV19; J gene: TRBJ1-2; D gene: .
CDR3 protein: CATSERGIEQYF; CDR3 DNA: TGTGCCACCAGCGAGAGGGGGATCGAGCAGTACTTC; clone size: .; V gene: TRBV15; J gene: TRBJ2-7; D gene: .
CDR3 protein: CASTSWGADTQYF; CDR3 DNA: TGTGCCAGCACCTCCTGGGGGGCAGATACGCAGTATTTT; clone size: few; V gene: TRBV28; J gene: TRBJ2-3; D gene: .
CDR3 protein: CASSPPGQGGGEQFF; CDR3 DNA: TGTGCCAGCAGCCCTCCGGGACAGGGGGGAGGTGAGCAGTTCTTC; clone size: .; V gene: TRBV6-6; J gene: TRBJ2-1; D gene: TRBD1
CDR3 protein: CAWSWGGGYTF; CDR3 DNA: TGTGCCTGGAGCTGGGGGGGAGGCTACACCTTC; clone size: .; V gene: TRBV30; J gene: TRBJ1-2; D gene: .
CDR3 protein: CASSPSPGLGSIDQPQHF; CDR3 DNA: TGTGCCAGCAGTCCGTCCCCAGGGTTAGGAAGTATTGATCAGCCCCAGCATTTT; clone size: few; V gene: TRBV28; J gene: TRBJ1-5; D gene: .
CDR3 protein: CASSLWQGDEKLFF; CDR3 DNA: TGTGCCAGCAGCTTGTGGCAGGGGGATGAAAAACTGTTTTTT; clone size: .; V gene: TRBV5-4; J gene: TRBJ1-4; D gene: TRBD1
CDR3 protein: CASSLFKQGSDQPQHF; CDR3 DNA: TGTGCCAGCAGCCTATTTAAACAGGGTTCCGATCAGCCCCAGCATTTT; clone size: few; V gene: TRBV4-2; J gene: TRBJ1-5; D gene: .
CDR3 protein: CASSPAGTGATDTQYF; CDR3 DNA: TGTGCCAGCAGTCCGGCCGGGACAGGGGCCACAGATACGCAGTATTTT; clone size: once; V gene: TRBV6-2/TRBV6-3; J gene: TRBJ2-3; D gene: TRBD1
CDR3 protein: CASSAFEGRVSGNTIYF; CDR3 DNA: TGTGCCAGCAGTGCCTTTGAGGGAAGGGTCTCTGGAAACACCATATATTTT; clone size: .; V gene: TRBV25-1; J gene: TRBJ1-3; D gene: .
CDR3 protein: CATRAQGESEKLFF; CDR3 DNA: TGCGCCACGCGAGCACAGGGGGAAAGCGAAAAACTGTTTTTT; clone size: .; V gene: TRBV5-1; J gene: TRBJ1-4; D gene: TRBD1
CDR3 protein: CASSLDRAGTDTQYF; CDR3 DNA: TGTGCCAGCAGCTTAGATAGGGCGGGGACAGATACGCAGTATTTT; clone size: .; V gene: TRBV11-2; J gene: TRBJ2-3; D gene: .